This T cell receptor (beta chain) was observed in a study of cytomegalovirus exposure and HLA in healthy donors. Remarks on this clone: Its specificity is not known.

Study results and limitations: Sequencing likely generated an artifact that appeared as a cluster of highly shared sequence variants. A further, later analysis showed that HLA-associated TCR beta chains (compared with equally common others) were more clonally expanded. One later analysis reportedly identified an Asian-associated ancestry cluster that showed fewer N-insertions than the roughly 700-donor mean.

The CDR3 is 13 residues long. V was trimmed by 5 bases and J by 7 bases, leaving 11 bases between them. The germline CDR1 and CDR2 sequences are LNHNV and YYDKDF (reference sequence). Each donor was healthy, and each was a bone marrow donor. Researchers ran the PCR with 60 Vbeta and 13 Jbeta primers. Assay used: immunoSEQ multiplex PCR; TCRdb lists only in-frame clones, some missing. The sample includes under 150,000 clones, about 85% of them seen just once. This chain connects TRBV15 to TRBJ1-4, with D perhaps TRBD1 (6 bases). The receptor's source is a boy aged 2-15 years in good health and CMV-seronegative. Specimen: PBMCs. CDR3 bases: TGTGCCACCAGCGGACAGCGGGGTGAAAAACTGTTTTTT. It translates to CATSGQRGEKLFF.